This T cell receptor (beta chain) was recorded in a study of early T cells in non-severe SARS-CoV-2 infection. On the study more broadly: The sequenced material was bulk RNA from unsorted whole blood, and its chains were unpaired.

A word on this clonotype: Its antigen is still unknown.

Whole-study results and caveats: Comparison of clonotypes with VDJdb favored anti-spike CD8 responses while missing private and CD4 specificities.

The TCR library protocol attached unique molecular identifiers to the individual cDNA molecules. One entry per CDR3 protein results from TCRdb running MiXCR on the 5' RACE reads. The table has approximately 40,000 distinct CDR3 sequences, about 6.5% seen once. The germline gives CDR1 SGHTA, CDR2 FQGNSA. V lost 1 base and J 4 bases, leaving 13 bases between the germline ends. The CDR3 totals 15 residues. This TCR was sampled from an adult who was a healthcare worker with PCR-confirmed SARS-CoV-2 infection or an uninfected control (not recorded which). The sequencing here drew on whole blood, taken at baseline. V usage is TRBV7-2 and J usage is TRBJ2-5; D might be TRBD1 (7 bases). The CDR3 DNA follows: TGTGCCAGCAGCTTAGGCAGGGGGGAAGGAGAGACCCAGTACTTC. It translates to CASSLGRGEGETQYF.